This TCR beta chain was recovered during a study of blood T cell repertoires in COVID-19. Clones were read by immunoSEQ multiplex PCR, and TCRdb kept only the in-frame ones, dropping some. The sample gives about 83,000 clones, around 90% of which show up once; around 7.3% is in the top ten. Germline CDR1 SGHDN, CDR2 FVKESK. The CDR3 spans 12 residues. Trimming shortened V by 2 bases and J by 8 bases, and 9 bases separated the two germline ends. This sequence joins TRBV14 and TRBJ1-1; no firm D call. The TCR sequence derives from an older man with active or convalescent COVID-19. Sequenced: peripheral blood. DNA of the CDR3: TGTGCCAGCAGCCAAACTCGAACGGAAGCTTTCTTT. The encoded protein is CASSQTRTEAFF.